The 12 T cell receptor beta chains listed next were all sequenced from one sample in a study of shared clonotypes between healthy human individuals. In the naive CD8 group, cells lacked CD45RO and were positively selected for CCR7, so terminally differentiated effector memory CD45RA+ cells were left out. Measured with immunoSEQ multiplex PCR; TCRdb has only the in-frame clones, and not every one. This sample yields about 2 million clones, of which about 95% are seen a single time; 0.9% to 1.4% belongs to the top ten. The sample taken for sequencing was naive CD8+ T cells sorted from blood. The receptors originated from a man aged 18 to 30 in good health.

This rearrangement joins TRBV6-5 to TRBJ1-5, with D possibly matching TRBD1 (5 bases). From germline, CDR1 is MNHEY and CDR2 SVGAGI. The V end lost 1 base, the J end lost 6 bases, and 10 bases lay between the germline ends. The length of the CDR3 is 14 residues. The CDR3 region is CASSYYQGSQPQHF. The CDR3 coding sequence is TGTGCCAGCAGTTACTACCAGGGAAGTCAGCCCCAGCATTTT.

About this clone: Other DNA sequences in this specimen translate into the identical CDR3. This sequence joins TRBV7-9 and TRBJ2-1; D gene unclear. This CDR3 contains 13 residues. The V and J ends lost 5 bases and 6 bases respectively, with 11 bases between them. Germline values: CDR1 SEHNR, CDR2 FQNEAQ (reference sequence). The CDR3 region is CASSPPLGNEQFF. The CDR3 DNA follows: TGTGCCAGCAGCCCGCCTCTTGGCAATGAGCAGTTCTTC.

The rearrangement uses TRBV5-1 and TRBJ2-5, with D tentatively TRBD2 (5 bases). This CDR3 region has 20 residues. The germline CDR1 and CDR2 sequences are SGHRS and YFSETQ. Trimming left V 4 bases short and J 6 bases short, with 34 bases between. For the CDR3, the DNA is TGCGCCAGCAGCGGAACGCTAGCACTAGGTGGCAAAGGGATTAGGAAGACCCAGTACTTC. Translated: CASSGTLALGGKGIRKTQYF.

The CDR3 here is CASSQGSGTGRNIQYF. The CDR3 DNA is TGCGCCAGCAGCCAAGGGAGCGGGACGGGAAGAAACATTCAGTACTTC. The chain combines TRBV4-3 with TRBJ2-4; 7 bases align to TRBD2. V was clipped by 1 base and J by 6 bases; unmatched bases: 9. The CDR3 is 16 amino acids. Germline V lookup: CDR1 LGHNA, CDR2 YSLEER.

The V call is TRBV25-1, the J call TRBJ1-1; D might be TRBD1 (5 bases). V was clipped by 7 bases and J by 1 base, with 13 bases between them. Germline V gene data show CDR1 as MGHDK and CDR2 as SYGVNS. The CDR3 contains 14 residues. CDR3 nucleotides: TGTGCCAGCAACGCCGGGGCGACGAACACTGAAGCTTTCTTT. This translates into CASNAGATNTEAFF. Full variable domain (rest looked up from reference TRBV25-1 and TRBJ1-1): EADIYQTPRYLVIGTGKKITLECSQTMGHDKMYWYQQDPGMELHLIHYSYGVNSTEKGDLSSESTVSRIRTEHFPLTLESARPSHTSQYLCASNAGATNTEAFFGQGTRLTVV.

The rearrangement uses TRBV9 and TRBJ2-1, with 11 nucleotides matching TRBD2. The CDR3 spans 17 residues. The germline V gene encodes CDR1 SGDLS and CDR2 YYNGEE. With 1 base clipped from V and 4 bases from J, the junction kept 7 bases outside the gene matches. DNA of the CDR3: TGTGCCAGCAGCGTACTAGCGGGAGGAACATTTTACAATGAGCAGTTCTTC. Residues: CASSVLAGGTFYNEQFF.

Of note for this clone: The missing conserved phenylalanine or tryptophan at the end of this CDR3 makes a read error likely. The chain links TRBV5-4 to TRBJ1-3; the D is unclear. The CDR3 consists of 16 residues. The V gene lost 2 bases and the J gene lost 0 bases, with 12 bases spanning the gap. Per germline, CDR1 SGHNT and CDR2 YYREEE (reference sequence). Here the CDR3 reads CASSLRNGPSGNTIYI. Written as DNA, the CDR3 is TGTGCCAGCAGCTTACGAAACGGGCCCTCTGGAAACACCATATATATT.

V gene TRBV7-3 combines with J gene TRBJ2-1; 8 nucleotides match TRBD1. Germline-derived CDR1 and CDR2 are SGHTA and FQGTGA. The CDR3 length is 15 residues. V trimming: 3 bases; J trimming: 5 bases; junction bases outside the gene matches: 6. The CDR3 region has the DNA TGTGCCAGCAGCTTGGGACAGGTGGCGAACAATGAGCAGTTCTTC. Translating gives CASSLGQVANNEQFF.

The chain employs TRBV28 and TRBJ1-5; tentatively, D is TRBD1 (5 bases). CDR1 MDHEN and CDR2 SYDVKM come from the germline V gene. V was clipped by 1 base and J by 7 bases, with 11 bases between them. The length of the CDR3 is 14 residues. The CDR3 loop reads CASSLSGGTQPQHF. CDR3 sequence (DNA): TGTGCCAGCAGTTTATCCGGCGGGACCCAGCCCCAGCATTTT.

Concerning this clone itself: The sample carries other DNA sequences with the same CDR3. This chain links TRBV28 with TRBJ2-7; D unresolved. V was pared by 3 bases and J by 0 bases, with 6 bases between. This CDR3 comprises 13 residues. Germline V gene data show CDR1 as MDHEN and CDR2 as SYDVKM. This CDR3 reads CASSLRSSYEQYF. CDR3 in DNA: TGTGCCAGCAGTTTGCGGAGCTCCTACGAGCAGTACTTC.

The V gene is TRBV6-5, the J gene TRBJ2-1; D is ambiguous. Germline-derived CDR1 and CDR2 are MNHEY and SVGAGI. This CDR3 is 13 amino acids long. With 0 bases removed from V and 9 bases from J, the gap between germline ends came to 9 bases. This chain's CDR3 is CASSYSTKVEQFF. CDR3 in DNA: TGTGCCAGCAGTTACTCTACGAAAGTTGAGCAGTTCTTC.

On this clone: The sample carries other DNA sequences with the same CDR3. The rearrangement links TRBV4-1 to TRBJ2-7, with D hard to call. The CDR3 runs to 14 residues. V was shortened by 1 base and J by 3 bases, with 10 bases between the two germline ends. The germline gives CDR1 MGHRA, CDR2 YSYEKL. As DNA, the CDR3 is TGCGCCAGCAGCCAAGTGAGCGCAGGCTACGAGCAGTACTTC. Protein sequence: CASSQVSAGYEQYF.